These 25 T cell receptor beta chains share one sample of origin, sequenced in a study of T cell responses to AZD1222 COVID-19 vaccine. Clones were read by immunoSEQ multiplex PCR, and TCRdb kept only the in-frame ones, dropping some. The sample contains approximately 100,000 clones, approximately 88% of which appear only once. This specimen consisted of peripheral blood, obtained on day 0 of AZD1222 vaccination. All receptors derive from an adult in good health.

This clone was seen a single time. The chain uses TRBV28 and TRBJ1-2; D is undetermined. Germline values: CDR1 MDHEN, CDR2 SYDVKM. The CDR3 loop spans 12 amino acids. V dropped 2 bases and J dropped 6 bases, with 7 bases sitting between them. CDR3 sequence (DNA): TGTGCCAGCAGTTTACGGGGTCATGGCTACACCTTC. Protein sequence: CASSLRGHGYTF.

This clone has only one observation. V is TRBV6-5 and J is TRBJ1-1, with D unresolved. The CDR3 contains 11 residues. The germline V gene has CDR1 MNHEY and CDR2 SVGAGI. Trimming took off 8 bases at V and 3 bases at J, with 7 bases between the two ends. This CDR3 is CASGWDTEAFF. For the CDR3, the DNA is TGTGCCAGCGGTTGGGACACTGAAGCTTTCTTT.

V gene TRBV20-1 combines with J gene TRBJ1-2; a possible D gene is TRBD1 (5 bases). With 8 bases removed from V and 7 bases from J, the gap between germline ends came to 14 bases. Germline values: CDR1 DFQATT, CDR2 SNEGSKA (reference sequence). This CDR3 is built from 11 residues. The CDR3 is CSTQGESGYTF. DNA of the CDR3: TGCAGTACCCAGGGCGAGAGTGGCTACACCTTC.

This rearrangement joins TRBV6-1 to TRBJ1-5; D gene uncertain. The length of the CDR3 is 16 residues. Between the trimmed V and J ends, which lost 1 base and 0 bases, there was a span of 10 bases. From germline, CDR1 is MNHNS and CDR2 SASEGT. The CDR3 region has the DNA TGTGCCAGCAGTGAAGGGAAAGGGTATAGCAATCAGCCCCAGCATTTT. This codes for CASSEGKGYSNQPQHF.

The chain joins TRBV7-3 to TRBJ2-2, with 13 bases fitting TRBD2. Germline assignment: CDR1 SGHTA and CDR2 FQGTGA. The CDR3 totals 18 residues. The trim removed 7 bases at V and 4 bases at J, leaving 12 bases unmatched. The CDR3 DNA sequence: TGTGCCAGCACCCAAGGACTAGCGGGGGATCTTAGCACCGGGGAGCTGTTTTTT. It is translated as CASTQGLAGDLSTGELFF. Full variable domain (remainder filled in from reference TRBV7-3 and TRBJ2-2): GAGVSQTPSNKVTEKGKYVELRCDPISGHTALYWYRQSLGQGPEFLIYFQGTGAADDSGLPNDRFFAVRPEGSVSTLKIQRTERGDSAVYLCASTQGLAGDLSTGELFFGEGSRLTVL.

CDR3 loop: CASSSSLRGEGEKLFF. The CDR3 region has the DNA TGTGCCAGCAGTTCCAGCTTAAGAGGGGAAGGGGAAAAACTGTTTTTT. J is TRBJ1-4 and V is TRBV28; tentatively, D is TRBD1 (5 bases). Trimming pared 4 bases from V and 8 bases from J, leaving 20 bases between. CDR1 and CDR2 (germline): MDHEN, SYDVKM. The CDR3 is 16 residues long.

The chain combines TRBV7-9 with TRBJ2-7; D is perhaps TRBD2 (7 bases). CDR1 is SEHNR, CDR2 FQNEAQ, per germline (reference sequence). The V and J ends lost 8 bases and 3 bases respectively, with 17 bases between them. The CDR3 has 14 residues. CDR3 region: CASQLRRGLYEQYF. Here the CDR3 DNA reads TGTGCCAGCCAACTGAGGCGGGGGCTCTACGAGCAGTACTTC.

V usage is TRBV7-9 and J usage is TRBJ1-2; D perhaps matches TRBD1 (5 bases). Looked up from germline, CDR1 is SEHNR and CDR2 is FQNEAQ (reference sequence). Deletions cut 5 bases from V and 4 bases from J, with 11 bases between. The CDR3 runs 13 residues. CDR3 region: CASSLSGTYGYTF. The CDR3 nucleotides read TGTGCCAGCAGCCTTTCGGGGACCTATGGCTACACCTTC.

CDR3 coding DNA: TGTGCCAGCAGCTTGGACGTCAGCAACAATGAGCAGTTCTTC. This translates into CASSLDVSNNEQFF. The chain carries TRBV5-4 and TRBJ2-1; D is uncertain. Trimming shortened V by 0 bases and J by 5 bases, and 9 bases separated the two germline ends. The CDR3 spans 14 residues. Germline CDR1 is SGHNT and CDR2 is YYREEE (reference sequence).

The rearrangement uses TRBV4-3 and TRBJ2-1; TRBD2 might be the D (5 bases). V dropped 1 base and J dropped 3 bases, with 7 bases sitting between them. The CDR3 totals 14 residues. Germline CDR1 and CDR2: LGHNA and YSLEER. This CDR3 reads CASSQVANYNEQFF. The CDR3 coding sequence is TGCGCCAGCAGCCAAGTAGCGAACTACAATGAGCAGTTCTTC.

V and J are TRBV27 and TRBJ2-7; 10 positions agree with TRBD1. The CDR3 contains 16 residues. CDR1 MNHEY and CDR2 SMNVEV come from the germline V gene (reference sequence). Trimming cost V 4 bases and J 3 bases; bases outside gene matches: 9. DNA for the CDR3: TGTGCCAGCAGTTCCATAGGGACAGGGGTCAACTACGAGCAGTACTTC. Translating gives CASSSIGTGVNYEQYF.

The chain links TRBV11-3 to TRBJ1-2; a weak D match, TRBD1 (5 bases). This CDR3 spans 18 amino acids. Germline-derived CDR1 and CDR2 are SGHNT and YENEEA. V was clipped by 0 bases and J by 5 bases, with 22 bases between them. The chain's CDR3 is CASSLENDSGAIPYGYTF. CDR3 bases: TGTGCCAGCAGCTTAGAAAACGACAGCGGAGCGATCCCATATGGCTACACCTTC.

This clone has only one observation. The chain recombines TRBV5-1 with TRBJ2-2, with TRBD2 as a possible D gene (5 bases). CDR1 is SGHRS and CDR2 is YFSETQ in the germline V gene. Trimming took off 4 bases at V and 0 bases at J, with 10 bases between the two ends. This CDR3 contains 15 residues. CDR3 nucleotide sequence: TGCGCCAGCAGCCTGGACTCGCCGAACACCGGGGAGCTGTTTTTT. Protein sequence: CASSLDSPNTGELFF.

The chain combines TRBV6-1 with TRBJ1-2; TRBD1 is a possible D gene (5 bases). The CDR3 totals 13 residues. V shed 3 bases and J shed 8 bases, with 13 bases lying between them. Germline V gene data show CDR1 as MNHNS and CDR2 as SASEGT. CDR3 sequence: CASSEAGVHGYTF. The DNA of the CDR3 is TGTGCCAGCAGTGAGGCGGGGGTGCACGGCTACACCTTC.

This chain links TRBV9 with TRBJ1-4; D call uncertain. Germline V lookup: CDR1 SGDLS, CDR2 YYNGEE. This CDR3 has 14 residues. V dropped 0 bases and J dropped 0 bases, with 3 bases sitting between them. The CDR3 DNA sequence: TGTGCCAGCAGCGTAGCTGCAACTAATGAAAAACTGTTTTTT. This gives the protein CASSVAATNEKLFF.

This chain joins TRBV5-1 and TRBJ1-1; tentative D call: TRBD1 (6 bases). The CDR3 is 15 residues long. Germline CDR1 SGHRS, CDR2 YFSETQ. V lost 0 bases to trimming and J lost 5 bases, with 14 bases between them. The CDR3 reads CASSLVGGRGTEAFF. The CDR3 nucleotides are TGCGCCAGCAGCTTGGTGGGGGGCCGAGGGACTGAAGCTTTCTTT.

The chain joins TRBV19 to TRBJ2-3, with D unresolved. From germline, CDR1 is LNHDA and CDR2 SQIVND (reference sequence). There are 14 residues in the CDR3. As DNA, the CDR3 is TGTGTCACCGAGGATCGGGCGTCTAGAGATACGCAGTATTTT. Its translation is CVTEDRASRDTQYF.

The genes are TRBV4-1 and TRBJ1-2; TRBD1 matches at 8 bases. V gave up 2 bases and J gave up 4 bases; unmatched junction bases: 9. This CDR3 spans 16 amino acids. Per germline, CDR1 MGHRA and CDR2 YSYEKL. The CDR3: CASSQPRQGSSYGYTF. DNA of the CDR3: TGCGCCAGCAGCCAACCGAGACAGGGGAGTAGCTATGGCTACACCTTC.

V gene TRBV5-8 combines with J gene TRBJ1-1, with a weak D call TRBD1 (6 bases). Germline CDR1 and CDR2: SGHTS and YDEGEE. Trimming pared 4 bases from V and 3 bases from J, leaving 19 bases between. The CDR3 is 16 residues long. CDR3 nucleotides: TGTGCCAGCAGCCCGTGGGGGGGCACGGGGGACACTGAAGCTTTCTTT. Its protein product is CASSPWGGTGDTEAFF.

Comment on this clone: Other DNA variants within this sample encode the same CDR3. The V and J genes are TRBV3-1 (or the pseudogene TRBV3-2) and TRBJ1-2; D not resolved. Per the germline V gene, CDR1 is LGHDT and CDR2 is YNNKEL (reference sequence). Trimming shortened V by 1 base and J by 1 base, and 7 bases separated the two germline ends. The CDR3 has 14 residues. CDR3 in DNA: TGTGCCAGCAGCCAAGGGACCCGTAACTATGGCTACACCTTC. It codes for CASSQGTRNYGYTF.

The genes are TRBV19 and TRBJ1-1; D remains unclear. There are 14 residues in the CDR3. The germline gives CDR1 LNHDA, CDR2 SQIVND (reference sequence). V was trimmed by 5 bases and J by 2 bases, leaving 12 bases between them. The DNA for the CDR3 is TGTGCCAGTAGTCCTTGGACGGTAAACACTGAAGCTTTCTTT. The encoded protein is CASSPWTVNTEAFF. The full variable domain, its missing parts supplied by reference TRBV19 and TRBJ1-1, is DGGITQSPKYLFRKEGQNVTLSCEQNLNHDAMYWYRQDPGQGLRLIYYSQIVNDFQKGDIAEGYSVSREKKESFPLTVTSAQKNPTAFYLCASSPWTVNTEAFFGQGTRLTVV.

The J gene is TRBJ1-1, the V gene TRBV27; no reliable D call. The CDR3 is 13 residues long. The V and J ends lost 6 bases and 4 bases respectively, with 12 bases between them. Looked up from germline, CDR1 is MNHEY and CDR2 is SMNVEV (reference sequence). The CDR3 DNA reads TGTGCCAGCAGCCTGCTCGGTGGCACTGAAGCTTTCTTT. It codes for CASSLLGGTEAFF.

The chain joins TRBV19 to TRBJ1-1, with D tentatively TRBD1 (5 bases). Trimming took off 3 bases at V and 1 base at J, with 9 bases between the two ends. Germline CDR1 reads LNHDA; CDR2 reads SQIVND (reference sequence). The CDR3 runs to 14 residues. CDR3 sequence reads: CASSIPDRNTEAFF. The CDR3 DNA is TGTGCCAGTAGTATCCCAGACAGGAACACTGAAGCTTTCTTT.

This sequence joins TRBV20-1 and TRBJ2-5; 9 nucleotides line up with TRBD2. CDR3 length: 14 amino acids. In germline, CDR1 is DFQATT, CDR2 SNEGSKA (reference sequence). The J segment lost 2 bases and the V segment lost 3 bases, leaving 4 bases of the junction unmatched. CDR3 sequence (DNA): TGCAGTGCTAGTAGCGGGGGTCTTCAAGAGACCCAGTACTTC. Its translation is CSASSGGLQETQYF.

The V and J genes are TRBV30 and TRBJ1-1, with D possibly matching TRBD1 (6 bases). The germline V and J ends were trimmed by 3 bases and 1 base, with 15 bases remaining between them. The CDR3 length is 15 residues. The germline V gene has CDR1 GTSNPN and CDR2 SVGIG (reference sequence). CDR3 in amino acids: CAWREQGYANTEAFF. The CDR3 nucleotides are TGTGCCTGGAGGGAACAGGGTTACGCGAACACTGAAGCTTTCTTT.